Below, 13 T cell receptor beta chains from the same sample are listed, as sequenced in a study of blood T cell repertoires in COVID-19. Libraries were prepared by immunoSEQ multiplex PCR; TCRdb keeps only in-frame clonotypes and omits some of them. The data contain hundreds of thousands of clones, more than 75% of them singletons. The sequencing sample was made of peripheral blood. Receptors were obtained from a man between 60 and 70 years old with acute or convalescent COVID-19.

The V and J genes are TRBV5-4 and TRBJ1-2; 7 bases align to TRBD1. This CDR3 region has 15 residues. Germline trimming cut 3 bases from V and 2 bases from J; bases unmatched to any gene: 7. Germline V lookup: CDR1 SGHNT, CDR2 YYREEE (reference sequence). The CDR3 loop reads CASSSGQARNYGYTF. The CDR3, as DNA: TGTGCCAGCAGCTCCGGACAGGCCCGAAACTATGGCTACACCTTC.

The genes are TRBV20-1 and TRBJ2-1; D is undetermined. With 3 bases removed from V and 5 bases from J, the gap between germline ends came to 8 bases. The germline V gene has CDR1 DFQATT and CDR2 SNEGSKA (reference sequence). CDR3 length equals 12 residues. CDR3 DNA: TGCAGTGCTAGTGCTATTCACAATGAGCAGTTCTTC. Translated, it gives CSASAIHNEQFF.

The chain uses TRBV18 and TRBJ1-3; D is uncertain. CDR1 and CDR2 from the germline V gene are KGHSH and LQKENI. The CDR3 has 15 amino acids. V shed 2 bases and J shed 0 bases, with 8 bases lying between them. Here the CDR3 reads CASSPMAGSGNTIYF. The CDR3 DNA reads TGTGCCAGCTCACCAATGGCAGGCTCTGGAAACACCATATATTTT.

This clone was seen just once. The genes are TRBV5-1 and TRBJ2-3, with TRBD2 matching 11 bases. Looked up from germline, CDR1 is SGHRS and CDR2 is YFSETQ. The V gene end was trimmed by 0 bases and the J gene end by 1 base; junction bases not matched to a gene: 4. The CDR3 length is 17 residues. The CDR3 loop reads CASSLGLLAGGTDTQYF. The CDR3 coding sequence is TGCGCCAGCAGCTTGGGGCTACTAGCGGGGGGCACAGATACGCAGTATTTT. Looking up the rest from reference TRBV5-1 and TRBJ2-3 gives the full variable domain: KAGVTQTPRYLIKTRGQQVTLSCSPISGHRSVSWYQQTPGQGLQFLFEYFSETQRNKGNFPGRFSGRQFSNSRSEMNVSTLELGDSALYLCASSLGLLAGGTDTQYFGPGTRLTVL.

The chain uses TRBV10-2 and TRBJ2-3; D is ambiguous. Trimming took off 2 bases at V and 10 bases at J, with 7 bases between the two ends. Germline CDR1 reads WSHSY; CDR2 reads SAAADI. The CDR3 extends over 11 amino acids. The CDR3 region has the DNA TGCGCCAGCAGTGAGATGGCGGCGCAGTATTTT. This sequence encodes CASSEMAAQYF.

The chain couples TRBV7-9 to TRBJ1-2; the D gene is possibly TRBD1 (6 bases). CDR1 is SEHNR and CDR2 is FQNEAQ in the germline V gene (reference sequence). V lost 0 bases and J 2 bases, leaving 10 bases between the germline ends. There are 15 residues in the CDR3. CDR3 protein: CASSLARQGNYGYTF. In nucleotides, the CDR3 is TGTGCCAGCAGCTTAGCGAGGCAGGGGAACTATGGCTACACCTTC.

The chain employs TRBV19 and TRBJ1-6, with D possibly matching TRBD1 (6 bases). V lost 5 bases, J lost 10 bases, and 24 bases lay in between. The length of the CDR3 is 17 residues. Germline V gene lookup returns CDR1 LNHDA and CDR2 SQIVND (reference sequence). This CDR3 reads CASSRGAGVVVGSPLHF. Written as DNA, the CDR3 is TGTGCCAGTAGTCGGGGGGCCGGGGTGGTCGTGGGATCACCCCTCCACTTT.

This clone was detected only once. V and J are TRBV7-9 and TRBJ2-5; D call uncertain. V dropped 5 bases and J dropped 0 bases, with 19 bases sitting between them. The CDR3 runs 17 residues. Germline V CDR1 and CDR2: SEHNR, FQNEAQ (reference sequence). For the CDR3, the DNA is TGTGCCAGCAGCCCCCGCTTGGGCAGACAAAACCAAGAGACCCAGTACTTC. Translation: CASSPRLGRQNQETQYF.

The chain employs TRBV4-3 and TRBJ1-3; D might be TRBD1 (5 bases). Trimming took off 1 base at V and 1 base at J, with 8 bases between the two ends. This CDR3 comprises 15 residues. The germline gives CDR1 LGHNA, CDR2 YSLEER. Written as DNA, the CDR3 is TGCGCCAGCAGCCAAGGACAGACTTCTGGAAACACCATATATTTT. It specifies CASSQGQTSGNTIYF.

CDR3 nucleotide sequence: TGTGCCAGCAGTGTGGGACAGGGCGGGGGCACAGATACGCAGTATTTT. Translation gives CASSVGQGGGTDTQYF. The chain couples TRBV11-3 to TRBJ2-3; TRBD1 aligns across 9 bases. Germline V gene data show CDR1 as SGHNT and CDR2 as YENEEA. J was trimmed by 1 base and V by 6 bases; bases with no gene match: 8. The CDR3 contains 16 residues.

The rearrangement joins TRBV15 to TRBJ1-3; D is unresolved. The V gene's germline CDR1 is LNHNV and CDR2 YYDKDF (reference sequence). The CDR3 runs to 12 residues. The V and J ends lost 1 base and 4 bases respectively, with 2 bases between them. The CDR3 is CATSRAGNTIYF. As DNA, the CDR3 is TGTGCCACCAGCAGAGCAGGAAACACCATATATTTT.

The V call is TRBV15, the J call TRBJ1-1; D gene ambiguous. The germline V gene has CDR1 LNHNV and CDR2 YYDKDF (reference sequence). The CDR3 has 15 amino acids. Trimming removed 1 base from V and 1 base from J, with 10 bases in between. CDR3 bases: TGTGCCACCAGCAGAGGCGGATCTGGGAACACTGAAGCTTTCTTT. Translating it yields CATSRGGSGNTEAFF.

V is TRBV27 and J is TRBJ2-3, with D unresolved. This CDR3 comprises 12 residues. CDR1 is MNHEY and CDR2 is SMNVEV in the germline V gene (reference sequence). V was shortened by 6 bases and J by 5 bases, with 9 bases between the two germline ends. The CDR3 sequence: CASSPNVDTQYF. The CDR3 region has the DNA TGTGCCAGCAGCCCAAATGTAGATACGCAGTATTTT.